Each of the 31 T cell receptor beta chains below was sequenced from the same sample in a study of blood T cell repertoires in COVID-19. Measured with immunoSEQ multiplex PCR; TCRdb has only the in-frame clones, and not every one. The repertoire has 250,000 to 400,000 clones, roughly nine tenths of them found once; the top ten carry less than 3.5%. The sample consisted of peripheral blood. The origin of the receptors is a woman between 25 and 40 years old with COVID-19, enrolled during active disease.

V is TRBV29-1 and J is TRBJ1-1; TRBD1 matches at 8 bases. V was pared by 6 bases and J by 9 bases, with 6 bases of the junction left unmatched. From germline, CDR1 is SQVTM and CDR2 ANQGSEA. The CDR3 totals 11 residues. DNA of the CDR3: TGCAGCGTGGAGGGACAGGCACAAGCTTTCTTT. Protein sequence: CSVEGQAQAFF.

This chain joins TRBV6-5 and TRBJ1-4; 7 positions match TRBD1. With V trimmed by 8 bases and J by 4 bases, 7 bases remained unmatched. CDR3 length: 14 residues. CDR1 and CDR2 from the germline V gene are MNHEY and SVGAGI. The CDR3 region has the DNA TGTGCCAGCGGAAGACAGGGTGTTAATGAAAAACTGTTTTTT. Translation gives CASGRQGVNEKLFF.

The CDR3, as DNA: TGTGCCAGCAGCTTAGTGGTTGGGCAGGCCTACGAGCAGTACTTC. Encoded protein: CASSLVVGQAYEQYF. This chain uses TRBV7-2 with TRBJ2-7, with D hard to call. Germline V gene data show CDR1 as SGHTA and CDR2 as FQGNSA. The CDR3 is 15 amino acids. Trimming removed 1 base at V and 2 bases at J, with 12 bases between.

V usage is TRBV5-1 and J usage is TRBJ1-1; 8 nucleotides align to TRBD1. V was clipped by 0 bases and J by 7 bases; unmatched bases: 8. In germline, CDR1 is SGHRS, CDR2 YFSETQ. This CDR3 spans 15 amino acids. The CDR3 DNA reads TGCGCCAGCAGCTTGGTGGCAGGGGGCCGGAATGAAGCTTTCTTT. Protein: CASSLVAGGRNEAFF.

V gene TRBV27 combines with J gene TRBJ1-2; 7 bases are a match to TRBD1. The junction had 7 bases not matched to a gene; V was cut back by 5 bases and J by 4 bases. The CDR3 totals 14 residues. In germline, CDR1 is MNHEY, CDR2 SMNVEV (reference sequence). This CDR3 reads CASSPETGRYGYTF. The CDR3 DNA reads as TGTGCCAGCAGTCCTGAGACAGGGCGCTATGGCTACACCTTC.

The chain has TRBV3-1 (or the pseudogene TRBV3-2) and TRBJ1-2; D remains ambiguous. Germline CDR1 is LGHDT and CDR2 is YNNKEL (reference sequence). V lost 0 bases to trimming and J lost 0 bases, with 14 bases between them. The CDR3 spans 17 residues. The CDR3 sequence: CASSQDRGSLTNYGYTF. As DNA, the CDR3 is TGTGCCAGCAGCCAAGACCGAGGCAGTCTTACTAACTATGGCTACACCTTC.

J is TRBJ1-3 and V is TRBV5-1; 7 nucleotides agree with TRBD1. The CDR3 runs to 16 residues. V shed 0 bases and J 1 base; nucleotides not matched to a gene: 4. Looked up from germline, CDR1 is SGHRS and CDR2 is YFSETQ. CDR3 protein: CASSLVARGSGNTIYF. The CDR3 DNA sequence: TGCGCCAGCAGCTTGGTCGCCAGGGGGTCTGGAAACACCATATATTTT.

This chain uses TRBV4-2 with TRBJ1-1, with 12 bases identical to TRBD1. Germline CDR1 and CDR2: LGHNA and YNFKEQ. The CDR3 is 15 residues long. V lost 4 bases to trimming and J lost 9 bases; unmatched junction nucleotides: 9. The CDR3 coding sequence is TGTGCCAGCAGCCCATCTCCGGGACAGGGGGCGAAAGCTTTCTTT. Its protein product is CASSPSPGQGAKAFF.

A single count supports this clone. The CDR3 here is CASSQDRVGGSPLHF. In nucleotides, the CDR3 is TGTGCCAGCAGCCAGGACAGGGTAGGGGGATCACCCCTCCACTTT. This chain links TRBV3-1 (or the pseudogene TRBV3-2) with TRBJ1-6; 8 nucleotides match TRBD1. V lost 3 bases and J lost 10; bases outside the gene matches: 8. The CDR3 totals 15 residues. Germline-derived CDR1 and CDR2 are LGHDT and YNNKEL (reference sequence).

The V and J genes are TRBV28 and TRBJ2-2, with TRBD2 matching 7 bases. The CDR3 loop spans 15 amino acids. Germline V gives CDR1 MDHEN, CDR2 SYDVKM. Trimming took 8 bases from V and 2 from J; bases not matched to a gene: 8. CDR3 in DNA: TGTGCCAGCTCCCTCAGCGGGGTTAACACCGGGGAGCTGTTTTTT. This sequence encodes CASSLSGVNTGELFF.

The CDR3 nucleotides read TGTGCCAGTAGTATAGGGGGCTTGACTAATGAAAAACTGTTTTTT. Amino acid sequence: CASSIGGLTNEKLFF. This sequence joins TRBV19 and TRBJ1-4, with a tentative D call TRBD1 (5 bases). This CDR3 is 15 amino acids long. V lost 1 base and J lost 2, with 8 bases in between. Germline loops: CDR1 LNHDA, CDR2 SQIVND (reference sequence).

This chain links TRBV15 with TRBJ1-2; no clear D. The CDR3 consists of 14 residues. Trimming left V 1 base short and J 8 bases short, with 14 bases between. Germline V gene sequence: CDR1 LNHNV, CDR2 YYDKDF (reference sequence). In DNA form, the CDR3 reads TGTGCCACCAGCAGAGTTAGAGGAATGCAGGGCTACACCTTC. Translated: CATSRVRGMQGYTF.

This chain uses TRBV6-5 with TRBJ1-1; D gene uncertain. Trimming took off 8 bases at V and 5 bases at J, with 9 bases between the two ends. There are 11 residues in the CDR3. The germline V gene encodes CDR1 MNHEY and CDR2 SVGAGI. The CDR3 loop reads CASAPQTEAFF. The CDR3 region has the DNA TGTGCCAGCGCCCCCCAGACTGAAGCTTTCTTT.

The rearrangement joins TRBV27 to TRBJ2-7, with D perhaps matching TRBD1 (6 bases). V lost 6 bases and J 4 bases, leaving 16 bases between the germline ends. CDR3 length: 14 amino acids. Germline values: CDR1 MNHEY, CDR2 SMNVEV (reference sequence). The chain's CDR3 is CASSSPTRGYEQYF. CDR3 bases: TGTGCCAGCAGCTCACCGACCAGGGGTTACGAGCAGTACTTC.

This rearrangement joins TRBV5-6 to TRBJ2-7; TRBD1 is a possible D gene (5 bases). The CDR3 extends over 14 amino acids. V was trimmed by 3 bases and J by 2 bases, leaving 12 bases between them. The V gene's germline CDR1 is SGHDT and CDR2 YYEEEE. CDR3: CASSSETDPYEQYF. In DNA form, the CDR3 reads TGTGCCAGCAGCTCTGAGACAGATCCCTACGAGCAGTACTTC.

The chain is built from TRBV3-1 (or the pseudogene TRBV3-2) and TRBJ1-3; weak D call: TRBD1 (5 bases). This CDR3 region has 13 residues. From germline, CDR1 is LGHDT and CDR2 YNNKEL (reference sequence). V was clipped by 4 bases and J by 6 bases, with 10 bases between them. CDR3 coding DNA: TGTGCCAGCAGCCCAACAGGAACAAACACCATATATTTT. Translation: CASSPTGTNTIYF.

This rearrangement joins TRBV9 to TRBJ1-2; weak D call: TRBD1 (6 bases). The CDR3 runs to 13 residues. Per germline, CDR1 SGDLS and CDR2 YYNGEE. V lost 3 bases and J lost 4, with 10 bases in between. The CDR3 reads CASSGGGAYGYTF. CDR3 coding DNA: TGTGCCAGCAGCGGAGGGGGAGCCTATGGCTACACCTTC. The entire variable domain, with the rest obtained from reference TRBV9 and TRBJ1-2, is as follows: DSGVTQTPKHLITATGQRVTLRCSPRSGDLSVYWYQQSLDQGLQFLIQYYNGEERAKGNILERFSAQQFPDLHSELNLSSLELGDSALYFCASSGGGAYGYTFGSGTRLTVV.

The rearrangement links TRBV30 to TRBJ1-1, with 8 bases matching TRBD1. Germline CDR1 is GTSNPN and CDR2 is SVGIG (reference sequence). V lost 6 bases to trimming and J lost 1 base; unmatched junction nucleotides: 4. The CDR3 has 13 residues. The CDR3, as DNA: TGTGCCTGCGGACAGGGTTGGAACACTGAAGCTTTCTTT. It translates to CACGQGWNTEAFF.

The V call is TRBV27, the J call TRBJ2-1; perhaps TRBD1 as D (6 bases). Looked up from germline, CDR1 is MNHEY and CDR2 is SMNVEV (reference sequence). Trimming left V 2 bases short and J 2 bases short, with 10 bases between. This CDR3 is 15 amino acids long. CDR3 in DNA: TGTGCCAGCAGTTTAGGACAGTCCCCCTACAATGAGCAGTTCTTC. Translation gives CASSLGQSPYNEQFF.

This chain links TRBV19 with TRBJ1-2, with TRBD1 matching 7 bases. V shed 7 bases, J shed 3 bases, and the junction held 5 bases outside the gene matches. This CDR3 region has 13 residues. CDR1 LNHDA and CDR2 SQIVND come from the germline V gene (reference sequence). The CDR3 bases are TGTGCCAGTAAACGGCAGGGGGACTATGGCTACACCTTC. Translation: CASKRQGDYGYTF.

This chain uses TRBV28 with TRBJ2-2; 10 positions match TRBD2. The V gene's germline CDR1 is MDHEN and CDR2 SYDVKM. This CDR3 is 16 amino acids long. After removal of 7 bases from V and 5 bases from J, the junction contained 10 bases not matched to a gene. CDR3 protein: CASTPSSGRGTGELFF. The DNA of the CDR3 is TGTGCCAGCACCCCCTCTAGCGGGAGAGGGACCGGGGAGCTGTTTTTT.

This chain uses TRBV2 with TRBJ1-2; 8 bases line up with TRBD1. Germline V CDR1 and CDR2: SNHLY, FYNNEI. The CDR3 contains 15 residues. Unmatched junction bases numbered 2, after V lost 1 base and J lost 1 base. This CDR3 reads CASSEGTGSNYGYTF. For the CDR3, the DNA is TGTGCCAGCAGTGAAGGGACAGGGAGTAACTATGGCTACACCTTC.

This clone was counted between two and nine times. V usage is TRBV12-3 or TRBV12-4 and J usage is TRBJ2-7; TRBD1 is a possible D gene (5 bases). The CDR3 extends over 13 amino acids. Trimming stripped 3 bases from V and 2 bases from J, with 8 bases between. The CDR3: CASSFGRAYEQYF. CDR3 DNA: TGTGCCAGCAGTTTTGGCAGGGCCTACGAGCAGTACTTC.

The rearrangement links TRBV10-1 to TRBJ1-1, with D possibly being TRBD1 (5 bases). Germline assignment: CDR1 WNHNN and CDR2 SYGVQD (reference sequence). V lost 3 bases and J 4 bases, leaving 6 bases between the germline ends. The CDR3 length is 12 residues. The CDR3 DNA reads TGCGCCAGCAGTGACAGGGTCACTGAAGCTTTCTTT. It translates to CASSDRVTEAFF.

V and J are TRBV7-8 and TRBJ2-2, with D possibly TRBD2 on 5 matching bases. The CDR3 runs to 16 residues. In germline, CDR1 is SGHVS, CDR2 FQNEAQ. V lost 5 bases and J 1 base, leaving 14 bases between the germline ends. CDR3 DNA: TGTGCCAGCAGCCGAGAATGGGCGGGGAACACCGGGGAGCTGTTTTTT. It is translated as CASSREWAGNTGELFF.

J is TRBJ2-1 and V is TRBV7-8; 7 bases align to TRBD1. Looked up from germline, CDR1 is SGHVS and CDR2 is FQNEAQ. This CDR3 region has 11 residues. The junction had 3 bases not matched to a gene; V was cut back by 6 bases and J by 10 bases. The CDR3 region is CASRTGYEQFF. CDR3 bases: TGTGCCAGCAGGACAGGGTACGAGCAGTTCTTC.

The chain couples TRBV18 to TRBJ1-5; 8 positions agree with TRBD1. This CDR3 has 14 residues. V dropped 0 bases and J dropped 5; count of bases not matched to a gene: 0. In germline, CDR1 is KGHSH, CDR2 LQKENI. The CDR3 DNA sequence: TGTGCCAGCTCACCACCGACAGGGGATCAGCCCCAGCATTTT. Amino acid sequence: CASSPPTGDQPQHF.

V usage is TRBV10-3 and J usage is TRBJ1-1; no reliable D call. CDR3 length: 13 residues. V lost 6 bases and J lost 3, with 11 bases in between. CDR1 is ENHRY, CDR2 SYGVKD, per germline. CDR3 protein: CAIRGMRDTEAFF. The CDR3 DNA reads as TGTGCCATCAGGGGCATGAGGGACACTGAAGCTTTCTTT.

V usage is TRBV6-6 and J usage is TRBJ2-7, with 13 bases identical to TRBD2. Per germline, CDR1 MNHNY and CDR2 SVGAGI (reference sequence). The CDR3 covers 15 residues. Trimming at V came to 4 bases and at J to 2 bases, leaving 2 bases not matched to a gene. In DNA, the CDR3 is TGTGCCAGCAGTTCGGGACTAGCGGGGCCCTACGAGCAGTACTTC. Translated: CASSSGLAGPYEQYF.

The J gene is TRBJ2-1, the V gene TRBV4-1, with TRBD1 matching over 10 bases. The CDR3 has 15 residues. Germline CDR1 and CDR2: MGHRA and YSYEKL. Germline trimming cut 3 bases from V and 5 bases from J; bases unmatched to any gene: 4. CDR3 in amino acids: CASSQTGGSNNEQFF. In DNA form, the CDR3 reads TGCGCCAGCAGCCAGACAGGGGGCTCAAACAATGAGCAGTTCTTC.

This clone has only one observation. The V and J genes are TRBV6-6 and TRBJ1-1, with 7 bases lining up with TRBD1. CDR3 length: 15 amino acids. The J segment lost 1 base and the V segment lost 6 bases, leaving 8 bases of the junction unmatched. The V gene's germline CDR1 is MNHNY and CDR2 SVGAGI (reference sequence). The CDR3 spells CASSSTTGTNTEAFF. CDR3 coding DNA: TGTGCCAGCAGCTCAACGACAGGGACGAACACTGAAGCTTTCTTT.